These T cell receptor beta chains were read from a single sample in a study of blood T cell repertoires in COVID-19. Sequencing was performed with immunoSEQ multiplex PCR; in TCRdb, only in-frame clones are kept and a portion is missing. Among about 140,000 clones listed, 80% were seen once. The sample consisted of peripheral blood. The receptors were sampled from an older man who had recovered from COVID-19. CDR3s include the opening cysteine and the closing phenylalanine or tryptophan. Each record gives: D gene, V gene, J gene, clone size, CDR3 length, CDR3 DNA, CDR3 protein. A D gene is named only where the DNA matches it firmly. Not all rows give a size; the values are once, few, many and, for expanded clones, a class.

>TRBD1|TRBV29-1|TRBJ2-1|NA|17
TGCAGCGGCCGTTACAGGGGGATTCCTAACTCCTACAATGAGCAGTTCTTC
CSGRYRGIPNSYNEQFF
>NA|TRBV5-1|TRBJ2-2|NA|15
TGCGCCAGCAGCTTCGAGGGGGTAAACACCGGGGAGCTGTTTTTT
CASSFEGVNTGELFF
>TRBD2|TRBV18|TRBJ2-1|NA|16
TGTGCCAGCTCACCTTGGACTAGCGGAGCCTACAATGAGCAGTTCTTC
CASSPWTSGAYNEQFF
>NA|TRBV10-3|TRBJ1-2|NA|13
TGTGCCATCAGTGTTGACATTAACTATGGCTACACCTTC
CAISVDINYGYTF
>NA|TRBV4-1|TRBJ1-2|NA|14
TGCGCCAGCAGCGAAGCTCAGGGAAACTATGGCTACACCTTC
CASSEAQGNYGYTF
>NA|TRBV7-8|TRBJ1-5|NA|17
TGTGCCAGCACCCTAGGGAGGGACAATCAACATCATCAGCCCCAGCATTTT
CASTLGRDNQHHQPQHF
>NA|TRBV2|TRBJ1-2|once|14
TGTGCCAGCAACAGAGACCGGAGGGACTATGGCTACACCTTC
CASNRDRRDYGYTF
>NA|TRBV19|TRBJ2-7|NA|13
TGTGCCAGTAGTACCGGGACTCCCACCGAGCAGTACTTC
CASSTGTPTEQYF
>NA|TRBV10-2|TRBJ1-1|few|12
TGCGCCAGCTCCGACTGGAACACTGAAGCTTTCTTT
CASSDWNTEAFF
>NA|TRBV27|TRBJ2-7|NA|17
TGTGCCAGCAGTTTATTTGCATCCGCAGTTCACTCCTACGAGCAGTACTTC
CASSLFASAVHSYEQYF
>NA|TRBV11-2|TRBJ2-6|NA|18
TGTGCCAGCAGCAGGAACGACAAACAGTACTCTGGGGCCAACGTCCTGACTTTC
CASSRNDKQYSGANVLTF
>NA|TRBV27|TRBJ2-7|NA|13
TGTGCCAGCAGTATTCCAGGTTCCTACGAGCAGTACTTC
CASSIPGSYEQYF
>NA|TRBV12-3/TRBV12-4|TRBJ1-4|NA|13
TGTGCCAGCAGACCGGGGGGGGATGAAAAACTGTTTTTT
CASRPGGDEKLFF
>NA|TRBV19|TRBJ2-2|NA|13
TGTGCCAGTAATCCGTCGAACACCGGGGAGCTGTTTTTT
CASNPSNTGELFF
>NA|TRBV4-1|TRBJ2-5|NA|14
TGCGCCAGCAGCCAAGTTGAGTTCCAAGAGACCCAGTACTTC
CASSQVEFQETQYF
>NA|TRBV7-9|TRBJ2-2|NA|14
TGTGCCAGCAAACCGGGTCAGAGGACCGGGGAGCTGTTTTTT
CASKPGQRTGELFF
>TRBD1|TRBV25-1|TRBJ2-3|NA|14
TGTGCCAGCAGTGAGGACAGGAGTACAGATACGCAGTATTTT
CASSEDRSTDTQYF
>TRBD2|TRBV29-1|TRBJ2-3|NA|15
TGCAGCGTTCAAACTAGCGGGGGGTTCACAGATACGCAGTATTTT
CSVQTSGGFTDTQYF
>NA|TRBV19|TRBJ2-3|few|10
TGTGCCACCAGGACAGATACGCAGTATTTT
CATRTDTQYF
>TRBD1|TRBV18|TRBJ2-2|NA|16
TGTGCCAGCTCACCACGACAGGGAAGAGAAACCGGGGAGCTGTTTTTT
CASSPRQGRETGELFF
>NA|TRBV3-1/TRBV3-2|TRBJ1-1|NA|11
TGTGCCAGCAGGGGCAACACTGAAGCTTTCTTT
CASRGNTEAFF